A single sample gave rise to the 32 T cell receptor beta chains below, sequenced in a study of blood T cells in healthy people across ages. The second PCR ran roughly 7 to 12 cycles with a sample-barcoded 5' primer and J-beta primers. TCRdb re-derived calls from the 5' RACE reads in MiXCR, one entry per CDR3 protein. Here the sample spans roughly 790,000 distinct CDR3 sequences, around 40% being singletons. What was sequenced was blood. These receptors were taken from a woman aged 60-75 years in good health.

V gene TRBV13 combines with J gene TRBJ2-7, with 8 bases matching TRBD2. CDR3 length: 15 amino acids. The J segment lost 0 bases and the V segment lost 4 bases, leaving 5 bases of the junction unmatched. CDR1 and CDR2 (germline): PRHDT, FYEKMQ (reference sequence). The CDR3 DNA reads as TGTGCCAGCAGCTCGACTAGCGCCAGCTCCTACGAGCAGTACTTC. It translates to CASSSTSASSYEQYF.

This clonotype was seen a few times. The chain has TRBV18 and TRBJ2-3, with D perhaps being TRBD1 or TRBD2 (5 bases each). The CDR3 is 14 residues long. The V and J ends lost 3 bases and 4 bases respectively, with 11 bases between them. The germline gives CDR1 KGHSH, CDR2 LQKENI. This CDR3 reads CASSPFGDADTQYF. As DNA, the CDR3 is TGTGCCAGCTCACCTTTCGGGGACGCAGATACGCAGTATTTT. Drawing the rest from reference TRBV18 and TRBJ2-3, the complete variable domain is NAGVMQNPRHLVRRRGQEARLRCSPMKGHSHVYWYRQLPEEGLKFMVYLQKENIIDESGMPKERFSAEFPKEGPSILRIQQVVRGDSAAYFCASSPFGDADTQYFGPGTRLTVL.

This rearrangement joins TRBV6-1 to TRBJ2-3; D perhaps matches TRBD2 (6 bases). The CDR3 is made up of 16 amino acids. Germline V gene sequence: CDR1 MNHNS, CDR2 SASEGT. V gave up 6 bases and J gave up 0 bases, with 16 bases separating them. CDR3 in amino acids: CASRMLGGTSTDTQYF. The CDR3 DNA reads TGTGCCAGCAGAATGCTGGGAGGAACTAGCACAGATACGCAGTATTTT.

This clonotype was counted ten times or more. This sequence joins TRBV6-5 and TRBJ2-7, with TRBD1 matching 10 bases. Looked up from germline, CDR1 is MNHEY and CDR2 is SVGAGI. The CDR3 extends over 15 amino acids. V shed 4 bases and J 6 bases; nucleotides not matched to a gene: 9. CDR3 sequence: CASSSPGTGVSEQYF. DNA of the CDR3: TGTGCCAGCAGTTCCCCTGGGACAGGGGTTAGCGAGCAGTACTTC.

The chain carries TRBV5-1 and TRBJ2-1; 7 bases agree with TRBD2. V lost 4 bases to trimming and J lost 3 bases; unmatched junction nucleotides: 16. Germline CDR1 SGHRS, CDR2 YFSETQ. The CDR3 has 18 residues. As DNA, the CDR3 is TGCGCCAGCAGCCGGGCCTCTAACCTAGGCGGGGGCTACAATGAGCAGTTCTTC. It codes for CASSRASNLGGGYNEQFF.

A few counts support this clonotype. J is TRBJ2-1 and V is TRBV7-2; perhaps TRBD1 as D (6 bases). The better agreement between TRBJ2-7 and the DNA end casts doubt on the J call. The CDR3 covers 15 residues. Germline values: CDR1 SGHTA, CDR2 FQGNSA. CDR3 amino acids: CASSRGGTSYNEQYF. In DNA, the CDR3 is TGTGCCAGCAGTAGAGGGGGAACTTCCTACAATGAGCAGTACTTC.

This clonotype was detected ten times or more. The CDR3 DNA sequence: TGTGCCAGCAGCCCCTTAACCGGGACTAGCGGAAACAATGAGCAGTTCTTC. It specifies CASSPLTGTSGNNEQFF. The chain uses TRBV4-2 and TRBJ2-1; the match to TRBD2 covers 11 bases. V lost 4 bases, J lost 5 bases, and 10 bases stayed unmatched. CDR1 and CDR2 (germline): LGHNA, YNFKEQ. The CDR3 runs 17 residues.

Only a few counts were recorded for this clonotype. The V and J genes are TRBV20-1 and TRBJ1-1; no firm D call. The CDR3 is 14 amino acids. Germline V gene data show CDR1 as DFQATT and CDR2 as SNEGSKA (reference sequence). The V gene lost 0 bases and the J gene lost 0 bases, with 8 bases spanning the gap. CDR3 protein: CSARDPVVNTEAFF. CDR3 nucleotide sequence: TGCAGTGCTAGAGATCCAGTGGTGAACACTGAAGCTTTCTTT.

This clonotype has only a few counts. The chain combines TRBV7-3 with TRBJ2-5; no firm D call. Germline V gene sequence: CDR1 SGHTA, CDR2 FQGTGA. V shed 5 bases and J shed 1 base, with 8 bases lying between them. The CDR3 contains 13 residues. The CDR3 is CASSVGTQETQYF. The CDR3 bases are TGTGCCAGCAGCGTAGGCACCCAAGAGACCCAGTACTTC.

This clonotype was seen a handful of times. The chain combines TRBV15 with TRBJ2-1; a weak D match, TRBD2 (5 bases). The germline CDR1 and CDR2 sequences are LNHNV and YYDKDF (reference sequence). Trimming removed 5 bases at V and 9 bases at J, with 14 bases between. The CDR3 has 13 amino acids. As DNA, the CDR3 is TGTGCCACCAGCGCCGGGATGTTAGCTGAGCAGTTCTTC. Encoded protein: CATSAGMLAEQFF.

The genes are TRBV29-1 and TRBJ2-5; 8 bases line up with TRBD1. Per the germline V gene, CDR1 is SQVTM and CDR2 is ANQGSEA. V was clipped by 0 bases and J by 5 bases; unmatched bases: 8. The CDR3 runs to 15 residues. CDR3 sequence (DNA): TGCAGCGTTGAAGACGGCAGGGGGCTTAGGGAGACCCAGTACTTC. It translates to CSVEDGRGLRETQYF.

This clonotype showed up just once. The V call is TRBV28, the J call TRBJ2-3; 8 positions agree with TRBD1. The CDR3 contains 13 residues. The junction had 6 bases not matched to a gene; V was cut back by 6 bases and J by 7 bases. Germline V gene data show CDR1 as MDHEN and CDR2 as SYDVKM. DNA of the CDR3: TGTGCCAGCAGGCAGACAGGGGAACATACGCAGTATTTT. Translating it yields CASRQTGEHTQYF.

With respect to this clonotype: At one boundary the junction diverges from the germline segment, which might be a read error. This sequence joins TRBV20-1 and TRBJ1-4; D not resolved. The germline V gene encodes CDR1 DFQATT and CDR2 SNEGSKA (reference sequence). The CDR3 totals 16 residues. CDR3 amino acids: CGARDQARPFSPKLFF. CDR3 bases: TGCGGTGCTAGAGATCAGGCCAGGCCATTTTCCCCTAAACTGTTTTTT.

This clonotype was detected a few times. The genes are TRBV7-9 and TRBJ2-1; no definite D call. The length of the CDR3 is 15 residues. The germline V gene encodes CDR1 SEHNR and CDR2 FQNEAQ (reference sequence). The V and J ends lost 2 bases and 4 bases respectively, with 12 bases between them. The CDR3 coding sequence is TGTGCCAGCAGCTTAAGTCCGGACGGGTACAATGAGCAGTTCTTC. Its protein product is CASSLSPDGYNEQFF.

The chain uses TRBV21-1 and TRBJ2-7; TRBD2, the D gene given by the table, was not confirmed from the DNA. TRBV21-1 is a pseudogene segment. CDR3 length equals 13 residues. This CDR3 is CASSLPAGYEQYF. DNA of the CDR3: TGTGCCAGCAGCCTTCCGGCGGGTTACGAGCAGTACTTC.

The chain joins TRBV5-1 to TRBJ2-3, with TRBD2 matching over 12 bases. Germline lookup yields CDR1 SGHRS and CDR2 YFSETQ. The V segment lost 4 bases and the J segment 1 base; nucleotides outside the gene matches: 7. CDR3 length: 17 amino acids. In DNA form, the CDR3 reads TGCGCCAGCAGCCACCGCCGGACTAGCGGGGGCACAGATACGCAGTATTTT. Its translation is CASSHRRTSGGTDTQYF. Combining the CDR3 with reference TRBV5-1 and TRBJ2-3 gives the whole variable domain KAGVTQTPRYLIKTRGQQVTLSCSPISGHRSVSWYQQTPGQGLQFLFEYFSETQRNKGNFPGRFSGRQFSNSRSEMNVSTLELGDSALYLCASSHRRTSGGTDTQYFGPGTRLTVL.

Concerning this clonotype: A much larger clone lies one base from this, so it may be a read error. The gene calls are TRBV10-3 and TRBJ2-1, with D possibly TRBD1 on 5 matching bases. Per the germline V gene, CDR1 is ENHRY and CDR2 is SYGVKD. The CDR3 totals 15 residues. V was cut by 9 bases and J by 0 bases, with 15 bases left in between. The CDR3 here is CAIRSDSPSYNEQFF. The CDR3 nucleotides read TGTGCCATAAGATCAGACAGTCCCTCCTACAATGAGCAGTTCTTC.

The chain combines TRBV6-2 or TRBV6-3 with TRBJ2-3, with unresolved D. Per the germline V gene, CDR1 is MNHEY and CDR2 is SVGEGT. The CDR3 loop spans 16 amino acids. V was shortened by 2 bases and J by 0 bases, with 12 bases between the two germline ends. CDR3: CASSYRPAASTDTQYF. In DNA, the CDR3 is TGTGCCAGCAGTTACCGCCCAGCTGCTAGCACAGATACGCAGTATTTT.

V usage is TRBV19 and J usage is TRBJ1-2, with D hard to call. V lost 2 bases and J 4 bases, leaving 8 bases between the germline ends. Germline V gene data show CDR1 as LNHDA and CDR2 as SQIVND (reference sequence). CDR3 length equals 13 residues. The CDR3 protein is CASSISGIYGYTF. The CDR3 DNA reads TGTGCCAGTAGTATATCTGGGATCTATGGCTACACCTTC.

J is TRBJ1-1 and V is TRBV2; 11 positions agree with TRBD1. Germline lookup yields CDR1 SNHLY and CDR2 FYNNEI. V lost 2 bases and J lost 5; bases outside the gene matches: 4. The CDR3 extends over 15 amino acids. The CDR3 region has the DNA TGTGCCAGCAGTGAACCCGGGACAGGGGGAACTGAAGCTTTCTTT. Protein product: CASSEPGTGGTEAFF. Drawing the rest from reference TRBV2 and TRBJ1-1, the complete variable domain is EPEVTQTPSHQVTQMGQEVILRCVPISNHLYFYWYRQILGQKVEFLVSFYNNEISEKSEIFDDQFSVERPDGSNFTLKIRSTKLEDSAMYFCASSEPGTGGTEAFFGQGTRLTVV.

This clonotype was found many times. The chain employs TRBV7-2 and TRBJ2-7, with D perhaps assigned TRBD1 or TRBD2 (5 bases each). In germline, CDR1 is SGHTA, CDR2 FQGNSA. Between the trimmed V and J ends, which lost 5 bases and 6 bases, there was a span of 11 bases. The CDR3 is made up of 12 amino acids. Here the CDR3 reads CASSRGVGEQYF. The CDR3 DNA is TGTGCCAGCAGCAGAGGGGTGGGCGAGCAGTACTTC.

The chain couples TRBV6-1 to TRBJ2-7; D call uncertain. Germline values: CDR1 MNHNS, CDR2 SASEGT. V was shortened by 2 bases and J by 1 base, with 9 bases between the two germline ends. The CDR3 sequence is 14 residues long. The CDR3 DNA is TGTGCCAGCAGTGAATCACGGTGGTCCTACGAGCAGTACTTC. Its protein is CASSESRWSYEQYF.

The chain combines TRBV5-1 with TRBJ1-4; no firm D call. CDR1 is SGHRS, CDR2 YFSETQ, per germline. V was cut by 4 bases and J by 8 bases, with 12 bases left in between. The CDR3 length is 13 residues. In DNA form, the CDR3 reads TGCGCCAGCAGCCCGGATCTTCAGGAAAAACTGTTTTTT. Translated: CASSPDLQEKLFF.

The chain employs TRBV7-8 and TRBJ2-3, with TRBD1 matching 7 bases. The CDR3 is 14 amino acids. Trimming cost V 5 bases and J 4 bases; bases outside gene matches: 6. The V gene's germline CDR1 is SGHVS and CDR2 FQNEAQ. The DNA for the CDR3 is TGTGCCAGCAGCCCCGACAGGGTCCCAGATACGCAGTATTTT. It specifies CASSPDRVPDTQYF.

The rearrangement uses TRBV5-1 and TRBJ2-1; 11 bases align to TRBD2. Gene TRBJ2-7 matches the end of the DNA better, so the J call may be wrong. The CDR3 spans 15 residues. Per germline, CDR1 SGHRS and CDR2 YFSETQ. CDR3 sequence (DNA): TGCGCCAGCAGCTTCTACACTAGCGGGAGCTACGAGCAGTACTTC. Translating gives CASSFYTSGSYEQYF.

Comments on this clonotype: It is unclear where the CDR3 begins or ends on the DNA, so no DNA is shown, and the CDR3 is as TCRdb lists it. The V gene is TRBV21-1, the J gene TRBJ1-1; the table names TRBD1, a call not compared with the DNA. TRBV21-1 is an annotated pseudogene. With termini counted, the CDR3 has 17 amino acids. CDR3 residues: CASSKVAGGSLNTEAFF.

V usage is TRBV7-2 and J usage is TRBJ1-2; D is ambiguous. V was clipped by 5 bases and J by 5 bases, with 9 bases between them. Germline lookup yields CDR1 SGHTA and CDR2 FQGNSA. The CDR3 runs to 12 residues. CDR3 protein: CASSRPGYGYTF. The CDR3 DNA reads as TGTGCCAGCAGCCGCCCGGGGTATGGCTACACCTTC.

This clonotype has more than one count but fewer than ten. The chain uses TRBV6-1 and TRBJ1-6; the D is unclear. CDR3 length: 18 residues. V lost 6 bases and J lost 0, with 18 bases in between. Germline CDR1 is MNHNS and CDR2 is SASEGT. The CDR3 here is CASSQELGESSYNSPLHF. The CDR3 DNA sequence: TGTGCCAGCAGCCAGGAGCTAGGAGAGAGCTCCTATAATTCACCCCTCCACTTT.

This clonotype was counted at least ten times. The rearrangement joins TRBV12-3 or TRBV12-4 to TRBJ2-7; 7 bases are a match to TRBD1. This CDR3 contains 11 residues. V gave up 4 bases and J gave up 7 bases; unmatched junction bases: 1. The CDR3 reads CASSSRGEQYF. CDR3 DNA: TGTGCCAGCAGTTCCAGGGGGGAGCAGTACTTC.

The chain uses TRBV11-3 and TRBJ2-5; tentatively, D is TRBD1 or TRBD2 (5 bases each). The CDR3 spans 13 residues. Deletions cut 3 bases from V and 7 bases from J, with 12 bases between. Germline V lookup: CDR1 SGHNT, CDR2 YENEEA. The CDR3, as DNA: TGTGCCAGCAGCTTCGGGACCACGGGGACCCAGTACTTC. It is translated as CASSFGTTGTQYF.

This clonotype was detected only once. This sequence joins TRBV28 and TRBJ2-3; TRBD1 matches at 11 bases. This CDR3 is built from 13 residues. Germline CDR1 and CDR2: MDHEN and SYDVKM. Trimming cost V 11 bases and J 4 bases; bases outside gene matches: 5. The CDR3 sequence: CAAGQGDPDTQYF. In nucleotides, the CDR3 is TGTGCCGCGGGACAGGGGGACCCAGATACGCAGTATTTT.

Details on this clonotype: Germline and junction disagree at one end, which may indicate a read error. The chain uses TRBV3-1 and TRBJ2-3; 14 positions agree with TRBD2. The CDR3 is 19 residues long. The germline V gene encodes CDR1 LGHDT and CDR2 YNNKEL (reference sequence). The chain's CDR3 is CASNQFGTSGSASTDTQYF. In DNA form, the CDR3 reads TGTGCCAGCAACCAATTTGGGACTAGCGGGAGTGCTAGCACAGATACGCAGTATTTT.